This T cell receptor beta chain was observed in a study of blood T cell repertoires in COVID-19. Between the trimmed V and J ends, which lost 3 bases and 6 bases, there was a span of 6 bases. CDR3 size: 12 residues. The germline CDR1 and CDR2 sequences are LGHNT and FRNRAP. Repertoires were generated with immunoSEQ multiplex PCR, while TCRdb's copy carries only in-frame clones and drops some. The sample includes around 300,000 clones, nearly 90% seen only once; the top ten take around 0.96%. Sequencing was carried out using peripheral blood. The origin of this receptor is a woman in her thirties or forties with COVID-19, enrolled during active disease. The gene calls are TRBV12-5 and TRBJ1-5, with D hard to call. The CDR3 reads CASGFGSQPQHF. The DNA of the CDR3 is TGTGCTAGTGGTTTTGGGAGTCAGCCCCAGCATTTT.